This T cell receptor beta chain comes out of a study of blood T cell repertoires in COVID-19. A single count supports this clone. Clinical history reported by participants formed the basis on which cohorts were assigned. Germline loops: CDR1 SNHLY, CDR2 FYNNEI. V was clipped by 6 bases and J by 10 bases; unmatched bases: 7. The CDR3 is 14 amino acids. Generated by immunoSEQ multiplex PCR, the TCRdb table keeps only in-frame clones and is missing some. In the table there are over 350,000 clones, approximately 87% of which are singletons. This rearrangement joins TRBV2 to TRBJ1-6; TRBD1 matches at 9 bases. The TCR comes from a woman between 50 and 59 years old who had recovered from COVID-19. Sequenced sample: PBMCs or T cells enriched from blood (not recorded which). CDR3 protein: CASRRTGALSPLHF. In nucleotides, the CDR3 is TGTGCCAGCAGACGGACAGGGGCGCTGTCACCCCTCCACTTT.